These 27 T cell receptor beta chains were sequenced from one sample in a study of blood T cell repertoires in COVID-19. Sequencing used immunoSEQ multiplex PCR; TCRdb keeps in-frame clones, though not all of them. The table lists about 24,000 clones, 80% to 90% of them singletons. Sequencing was done on a sample of peripheral blood. The origin of the receptors is a human donor in a cohort sampled during active COVID-19.

In this sample, this clone turned up a few times. The rearrangement uses TRBV4-1 and TRBJ1-3; D unclear. The CDR3 has 13 amino acids. Trimming took 2 bases from V and 15 from J, leaving 17 bases between them. Germline loops: CDR1 MGHRA, CDR2 YSYEKL. In nucleotides, the CDR3 is TGCGCCAGCAGCCAATCCCGCCAGGATCTTCGATATTTT. Translating gives CASSQSRQDLRYF.

This clone was recorded only once. The chain uses TRBV7-2 and TRBJ2-2, with TRBD1 as a possible D gene (5 bases). Germline CDR1 is SGHTA and CDR2 is FQGNSA. This CDR3 contains 13 residues. V dropped 6 bases and J dropped 7 bases, with 12 bases sitting between them. The CDR3 nucleotides read TGTGCCAGCAGTCTAGGGGTAAACGGGGAGCTGTTTTTT. As protein: CASSLGVNGELFF.

The chain combines TRBV3-1 (or the pseudogene TRBV3-2) with TRBJ2-5, with 15 bases lining up with TRBD2. The CDR3 is 15 amino acids. The germline gives CDR1 LGHDT, CDR2 YNNKEL (reference sequence). After removal of 7 bases from V and 2 bases from J, the junction contained 2 bases not matched to a gene. This CDR3 reads CASNGLAGGQETQYF. The CDR3 DNA follows: TGTGCCAGCAACGGACTAGCGGGGGGGCAAGAGACCCAGTACTTC.

This rearrangement joins TRBV7-8 to TRBJ2-7; 9 positions match TRBD1. Germline values: CDR1 SGHVS, CDR2 FQNEAQ. The CDR3 length is 16 residues. Trimming took 0 bases from V and 0 from J; bases not matched to a gene: 3. The CDR3: CASSLARQGVSYEQYF. DNA of the CDR3: TGTGCCAGCAGCTTAGCTCGACAGGGGGTCTCCTACGAGCAGTACTTC.

V gene TRBV28 combines with J gene TRBJ2-3; 9 bases are shared with TRBD1. Germline assignment: CDR1 MDHEN and CDR2 SYDVKM. The CDR3 covers 15 residues. J gave up 2 bases and V 6 bases, and 6 bases lay outside the gene matches. The CDR3 loop reads CASRRRDRDTDTQYF. The CDR3 DNA reads TGTGCCAGCAGACGCCGGGACAGGGACACAGATACGCAGTATTTT.

The rearrangement uses TRBV19 and TRBJ1-4, with D maybe TRBD1 (6 bases). V dropped 6 bases and J dropped 1 base, with 9 bases sitting between them. Per germline, CDR1 LNHDA and CDR2 SQIVND (reference sequence). The CDR3 is 14 residues long. The CDR3 bases are TGTGCCAGTAGGGGGGCGCAAACTAATGAAAAACTGTTTTTT. The encoded protein is CASRGAQTNEKLFF.

This chain links TRBV6-1 with TRBJ2-4; D might be TRBD1 (6 bases). The CDR3 extends over 13 amino acids. Germline CDR1 and CDR2: MNHNS and SASEGT. The germline V and J ends were trimmed by 0 bases and 10 bases, with 10 bases remaining between them. The CDR3 DNA follows: TGTGCCAGCAGTGAAGCGGGCAGGGGTATTCAGTACTTC. It translates to CASSEAGRGIQYF.

The J gene is TRBJ2-1, the V gene TRBV7-6; TRBD2 aligns across 11 bases. V dropped 3 bases and J dropped 6; count of bases not matched to a gene: 10. The germline V gene encodes CDR1 SGHVS and CDR2 FNYEAQ. The length of the CDR3 is 17 residues. The CDR3 loop is CASSFPGGLAGGNEQFF. The CDR3 nucleotides read TGTGCCAGCAGCTTCCCCGGGGGGCTAGCGGGGGGCAATGAGCAGTTCTTC.

The V gene is TRBV7-9, the J gene TRBJ2-1; tentative D call: TRBD2 (6 bases). Per the germline V gene, CDR1 is SEHNR and CDR2 is FQNEAQ (reference sequence). The CDR3 contains 16 residues. V was clipped by 5 bases and J by 4 bases, with 18 bases between them. The CDR3 loop reads CASSPHPGLGYNEQFF. In DNA, the CDR3 is TGTGCCAGCAGCCCCCACCCGGGACTCGGGTACAATGAGCAGTTCTTC. The whole variable domain, filled in from reference TRBV7-9 and TRBJ2-1, reads DTGVSQNPRHKITKRGQNVTFRCDPISEHNRLYWYRQTLGQGPEFLTYFQNEAQLEKSRLLSDRFSAERPKGSFSTLEIQRTEQGDSAMYLCASSPHPGLGYNEQFFGPGTRLTVL.

This clone has just one count. The J gene is TRBJ1-2, the V gene TRBV6-1; D is perhaps TRBD1 (5 bases). Germline CDR1 MNHNS, CDR2 SASEGT. This CDR3 has 13 residues. V lost 1 base and J lost 8, with 11 bases in between. In DNA form, the CDR3 reads TGTGCCAGCAGTGAAGTGGGGACTTCGGGCTACACCTTC. It yields the protein CASSEVGTSGYTF.

The V gene is TRBV12-2, the J gene TRBJ2-7; the listed D gene, TRBD2, was not tested against the DNA. TRBV12-2 is listed as a pseudogene. The CDR3 is 13 amino acids. CDR3 in amino acids: CASRPRYSYEQYF. Written as DNA, the CDR3 is TGTGCAAGTCGGCCACGCTACTCCTACGAGCAGTACTTC.

V and J are TRBV2 and TRBJ1-6; no reliable D call. CDR3 length: 15 residues. Trimming removed 1 base from V and 7 bases from J, with 11 bases in between. Germline V gene sequence: CDR1 SNHLY, CDR2 FYNNEI. CDR3 in DNA: TGTGCCAGCAGTGAAGGGAGAATTCAGAATTCACCCCTCCACTTT. Protein product: CASSEGRIQNSPLHF.

The rearrangement uses TRBV5-1 and TRBJ2-3; 9 nucleotides line up with TRBD2. Germline values: CDR1 SGHRS, CDR2 YFSETQ. The V gene end was trimmed by 4 bases and the J gene end by 2 bases; junction bases not matched to a gene: 2. The CDR3 is 14 residues long. The CDR3 DNA is TGCGCCAGCAGCCTAGCGGGAATCACAGATACGCAGTATTTT. Protein: CASSLAGITDTQYF.

The chain links TRBV5-1 to TRBJ2-5; maybe TRBD1 (5 bases). Trimming cost V 5 bases and J 1 base, with 12 bases left between them. Per germline, CDR1 SGHRS and CDR2 YFSETQ. CDR3 length: 14 residues. CDR3 in amino acids: CASRTKGIQETQYF. CDR3 DNA sequence: TGCGCCAGCAGAACGAAGGGGATCCAAGAGACCCAGTACTTC.

The genes are TRBV3-1 (or the pseudogene TRBV3-2) and TRBJ1-2; TRBD1 matches 7 bases. Germline CDR1 LGHDT, CDR2 YNNKEL (reference sequence). The CDR3 sequence is 16 residues long. The V gene end was trimmed by 6 bases and the J gene end by 6 bases; junction bases not matched to a gene: 16. The CDR3 DNA reads TGTGCCAGCAGTCTTTTTACAGGGGCCGGCGGGGATGGCTACACCTTC. Protein: CASSLFTGAGGDGYTF.

V usage is TRBV15 and J usage is TRBJ2-6, with D unresolved. V lost 1 base to trimming and J lost 0 bases, with 4 bases between them. Germline V gives CDR1 LNHNV, CDR2 YYDKDF (reference sequence). The CDR3 is made up of 15 amino acids. The CDR3 nucleotides read TGTGCCACCAGCAGAGGTCGCTCTGGGGCCAACGTCCTGACTTTC. This gives the protein CATSRGRSGANVLTF.

This chain joins TRBV6-6 and TRBJ2-3, with D perhaps TRBD2 (5 bases). CDR1 is MNHNY and CDR2 is SVGAGI in the germline V gene (reference sequence). V dropped 6 bases and J dropped 1 base, with 11 bases sitting between them. The CDR3 length is 14 residues. CDR3 loop: CASRKGSGTDTQYF. Written as DNA, the CDR3 is TGTGCCAGCAGGAAGGGTAGCGGCACAGATACGCAGTATTTT.

The chain links TRBV5-1 to TRBJ1-1, with D perhaps TRBD1 (6 bases). The CDR3 is 16 residues long. V was shortened by 4 bases and J by 0 bases, with 16 bases between the two germline ends. In germline, CDR1 is SGHRS, CDR2 YFSETQ. CDR3 loop: CASSHTRGAVNTEAFF. The DNA of the CDR3 is TGCGCCAGCAGCCATACCCGGGGGGCGGTGAACACTGAAGCTTTCTTT.

The chain employs TRBV4-1 and TRBJ1-4; tentative D call: TRBD1 (6 bases). The CDR3 runs to 16 residues. Germline-derived CDR1 and CDR2 are MGHRA and YSYEKL. With 3 bases removed from V and 7 bases from J, the gap between germline ends came to 18 bases. CDR3 loop: CASSQPNRAEFEKLFF. CDR3 DNA sequence: TGCGCCAGCAGCCAGCCGAACAGGGCAGAGTTTGAAAAACTGTTTTTT.

This clone was seen only once. The chain is built from TRBV18 and TRBJ1-5, with D maybe TRBD1 (5 bases). Germline V gene sequence: CDR1 KGHSH, CDR2 LQKENI. V was clipped by 2 bases and J by 0 bases, with 8 bases between them. The CDR3 contains 15 residues. This chain's CDR3 is CASSPGTDSNQPQHF. CDR3 DNA sequence: TGTGCCAGCTCACCAGGGACTGATAGCAATCAGCCCCAGCATTTT.

This rearrangement joins TRBV5-6 to TRBJ2-3; tentative D call: TRBD2 (5 bases). CDR3 length: 15 amino acids. V was clipped by 4 bases and J by 0 bases, with 12 bases between them. CDR1 is SGHDT, CDR2 YYEEEE, per germline. The CDR3 DNA is TGTGCCAGCAGCCGGCTAAGCGGTAGCACAGATACGCAGTATTTT. Protein product: CASSRLSGSTDTQYF.

The V call is TRBV5-1, the J call TRBJ2-1; TRBD1 matches at 8 bases. J gave up 8 bases and V 0 bases, and 7 bases lay outside the gene matches. Germline CDR1 SGHRS, CDR2 YFSETQ. There are 15 residues in the CDR3. The CDR3 DNA reads as TGCGCCAGCAGCTTGGGGACAGGGACGGGTGATGAGCAGTTCTTC. It is translated as CASSLGTGTGDEQFF. Full variable domain (missing parts from reference TRBV5-1 and TRBJ2-1): KAGVTQTPRYLIKTRGQQVTLSCSPISGHRSVSWYQQTPGQGLQFLFEYFSETQRNKGNFPGRFSGRQFSNSRSEMNVSTLELGDSALYLCASSLGTGTGDEQFFGPGTRLTVL.

The rearrangement links TRBV6-6 to TRBJ2-3, with D hard to call. The CDR3 runs to 11 residues. V was shortened by 5 bases and J by 5 bases, with 5 bases between the two germline ends. The germline gives CDR1 MNHNY, CDR2 SVGAGI (reference sequence). CDR3 bases: TGTGCCAGCAGTACGGGAGATACGCAGTATTTT. Amino acids: CASSTGDTQYF.

By frequency in the sample, this clone is large. J is TRBJ2-1 and V is TRBV9; 11 bases match TRBD1. Unmatched junction bases numbered 4, after V lost 3 bases and J lost 8 bases. Germline CDR1 reads SGDLS; CDR2 reads YYNGEE. The length of the CDR3 is 14 residues. The CDR3 DNA follows: TGTGCCAGCAGCGCGGACAGGGGGCTCCATGAGCAGTTCTTC. This codes for CASSADRGLHEQFF.

In its sample, this clone was seen once. The gene calls are TRBV3-1 (or the pseudogene TRBV3-2) and TRBJ2-5; TRBD2 matches 7 bases. Germline values: CDR1 LGHDT, CDR2 YNNKEL (reference sequence). The V segment lost 4 bases and the J segment 2 bases; nucleotides outside the gene matches: 13. The CDR3 length is 17 residues. The CDR3 region has the DNA TGTGCCAGCAGCCTCAGGAGTGGGGGGGACCAACAAGAGACCCAGTACTTC. Translation gives CASSLRSGGDQQETQYF.

The chain links TRBV10-1 to TRBJ2-5; D gene uncertain. This CDR3 is built from 14 residues. Germline V gives CDR1 WNHNN, CDR2 SYGVQD (reference sequence). V lost 4 bases to trimming and J lost 5 bases, with 14 bases between them. Here the CDR3 DNA reads TGCGCCAGCAGTGCGACGAGCATGGGCGAGACCCAGTACTTC. Translating gives CASSATSMGETQYF.

The genes are TRBV2 and TRBJ2-7, with D perhaps TRBD1 (6 bases). Trimming took off 9 bases at V and 4 bases at J, with 19 bases between the two ends. This CDR3 is built from 14 residues. CDR1 and CDR2 from the germline V gene are SNHLY and FYNNEI. In DNA form, the CDR3 reads TGTGCCAGTAAGTACAGGGCGAATGAATACGAGCAGTACTTC. Amino acid sequence: CASKYRANEYEQYF.